This T cell receptor beta chain emerged from a study of T-cell reconstitution after alpha-beta-depleted transplantation in children. The study's findings and limits: Most T-cell counts and diversity one year after the transplant came from T cells that were newly produced.

As it was prepared, the TCRbeta library received unique molecular identifiers. TCRdb reanalysed the PCR reads using MiXCR and keeps one entry per CDR3 protein. The sample comprises under 400,000 distinct CDR3 sequences, approximately 23% of which are singletons, and about a tenth rests with the top ten. In its sample, this clonotype was seen a few times. No antigen is known for it. V dropped 7 bases and J dropped 4; count of bases not matched to a gene: 5. CDR1 is LNHDA and CDR2 is SQIVND in the germline V gene (reference sequence). This CDR3 region has 15 residues. The chain recombines TRBV19 with TRBJ2-5; 14 nucleotides match TRBD2. This receptor was taken from a male patient younger than 18 who had a stem cell transplant for acute lymphoblastic leukemia, so the T cells may come from the graft donor. The starting material was PBMCs, mostly from graft donor cells, obtained 180 days after TCRalphabeta/CD19-depleted stem cell transplant. CDR3 coding DNA: TGTGCCAGTACCAGGGGACTAGCGGGAGTAGAGACCCAGTACTTC. It specifies CASTRGLAGVETQYF.